This T cell receptor beta chain was profiled in a study of Tregs in tolerant kidney transplant recipients. Study-level points and caveats: Validation in larger populations is needed because few patients were studied. Biological reproducibility was not directly addressed, but technical replication error appeared minimal.

The protocol was immunoSEQ multiplex PCR, while the TCRdb copy is restricted to in-frame clones and leaves out a portion. Among 40,000 to 50,000 clones, around 90% were seen once, and the ten largest hold roughly 15%. Comments on this clone: Its specificity is unknown.

Mixed chimerism was transient after nonmyeloablative marrow transplants from related graft donors. The CDR3 runs 13 residues. The germline V and J ends were trimmed by 5 bases and 6 bases, with 10 bases remaining between them. Germline-derived CDR1 and CDR2 are SGHVS and FNYEAQ. Sequenced here: CD8+ T cells from blood (PBMCs), sampled 12 months after the transplant. V gene TRBV7-6 combines with J gene TRBJ2-2, with D tentatively TRBD1 (6 bases). The clonotype originates from a human patient who received a combined kidney and bone marrow transplant. Certain T cells may be donor cells from the graft. The DNA of the CDR3 is TGTGCCAGCAGCCTCTCAGGGGCCGGGGAGCTGTTTTTT. Protein sequence: CASSLSGAGELFF.